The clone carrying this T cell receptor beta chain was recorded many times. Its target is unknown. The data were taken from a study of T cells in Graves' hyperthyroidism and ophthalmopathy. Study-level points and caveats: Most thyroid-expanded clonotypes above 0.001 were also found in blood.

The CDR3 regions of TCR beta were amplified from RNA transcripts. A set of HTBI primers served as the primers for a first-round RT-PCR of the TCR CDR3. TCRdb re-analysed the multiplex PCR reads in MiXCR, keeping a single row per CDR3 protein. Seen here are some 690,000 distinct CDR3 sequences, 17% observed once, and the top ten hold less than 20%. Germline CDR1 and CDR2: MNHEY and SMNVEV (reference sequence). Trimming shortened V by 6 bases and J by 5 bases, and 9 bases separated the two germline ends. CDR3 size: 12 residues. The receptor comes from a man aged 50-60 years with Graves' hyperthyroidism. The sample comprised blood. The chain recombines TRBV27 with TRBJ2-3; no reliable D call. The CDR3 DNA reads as TGTGCCAGCAGACGGGCAGTAGATACGCAGTATTTT. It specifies CASRRAVDTQYF.